Only a few counts were recorded for the clone carrying this T cell receptor (beta chain). These data belong to a study of patients and donors after allogeneic stem cell transplantation. Per the germline V gene, CDR1 is SEHNR and CDR2 is FQNEAQ (reference sequence). V lost 5 bases, J lost 1 base, and 2 bases stayed unmatched. This CDR3 spans 15 amino acids. TCRdb used MiXCR to reprocess the RT-PCR reads, holding one entry per CDR3 protein. In the table there are over 400,000 distinct CDR3 sequences, about a sixth of which are singletons. The sequenced sample consisted of blood, either unsorted or a sorted T cell fraction (not recorded which). This sequence joins TRBV7-9 and TRBJ2-1, with 10 positions matching TRBD1. This receptor was identified in a human donor who was either an allogeneic HSCT recipient or a stem cell or donor lymphocyte infusion donor (not recorded which). It is not recorded whose cells these are; they may come from a transplant donor. The CDR3 sequence is CASSKDRGSYNEQFF. Written as DNA, the CDR3 is TGTGCCAGCAGCAAGGACAGGGGGTCCTACAATGAGCAGTTCTTC.